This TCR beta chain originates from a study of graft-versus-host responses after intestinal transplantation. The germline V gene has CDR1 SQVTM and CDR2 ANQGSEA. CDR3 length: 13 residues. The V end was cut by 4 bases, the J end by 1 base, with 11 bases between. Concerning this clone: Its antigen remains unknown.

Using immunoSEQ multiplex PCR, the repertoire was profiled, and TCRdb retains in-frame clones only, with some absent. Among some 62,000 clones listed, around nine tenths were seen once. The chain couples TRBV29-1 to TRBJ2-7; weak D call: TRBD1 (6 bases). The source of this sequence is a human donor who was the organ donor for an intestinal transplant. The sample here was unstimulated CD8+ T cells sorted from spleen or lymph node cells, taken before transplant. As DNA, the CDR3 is TGCAGCGTTGCTGGGGGCGAATCCTACGAGCAGTACTTC. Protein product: CSVAGGESYEQYF.